Below, 7 T cell receptor beta chains from the same sample are listed, as sequenced in a study of T-cell reconstitution after alpha-beta-depleted transplantation in children. For TCRbeta, the library was prepared with unique molecular identifiers. Using its own MiXCR run on the PCR reads, TCRdb lists one record per CDR3 protein. The table lists 600,000 to 700,000 distinct CDR3 sequences, 13% of them singletons, with 0.79% in the top ten. The sample in question was PBMCs, obtained before TCRalphabeta/CD19-depleted stem cell transplant. The source is a girl aged 2 to 10 with congenital amegakaryocytic thrombocytopenia, due to receive a stem cell transplant.

The V and J genes are TRBV29-1 and TRBJ2-1, with 10 bases fitting TRBD2. The CDR3 is 14 amino acids. V lost 4 bases to trimming and J lost 6 bases; unmatched junction nucleotides: 6. Germline V CDR1 and CDR2: SQVTM, ANQGSEA. DNA for the CDR3: TGCAGCGTTGGGCTAGCGGGAGACGTCAATGAGCAGTTCTTC. This sequence encodes CSVGLAGDVNEQFF.

This clonotype was counted at least ten times. The V call is TRBV5-1, the J call TRBJ2-1; 9 bases map to TRBD1. CDR1 is SGHRS and CDR2 is YFSETQ in the germline V gene. V lost 0 bases, J lost 2 bases, and 18 bases stayed unmatched. The CDR3 covers 21 residues. CDR3 nucleotides: TGCGCCAGCAGCTTGGGTTCCGGGACAGGGTATTCGGTATGGACCTACAATGAGCAGTTCTTC. The encoded protein is CASSLGSGTGYSVWTYNEQFF.

This clonotype appeared many times. CDR3 bases: TGCAGTGCCAGTAGGGACACCACAGATACGCAGTATTTT. This sequence encodes CSASRDTTDTQYF. The J gene is TRBJ2-3, the V gene TRBV20-1, with a possible D match to TRBD1 (6 bases). The CDR3 totals 13 residues. The V gene lost 6 bases and the J gene lost 2 bases, with 12 bases spanning the gap. Germline values: CDR1 DFQATT, CDR2 SNEGSKA (reference sequence).

This clonotype appeared once. This sequence joins TRBV5-1 and TRBJ2-1; D is unclear. This CDR3 has 14 amino acids. CDR1 is SGHRS, CDR2 YFSETQ, per germline. V lost 2 bases, J lost 9 bases, and 15 bases lay in between. CDR3: CASSFTHLGGEQFF. Here the CDR3 DNA reads TGCGCCAGCAGCTTCACCCATTTAGGTGGTGAGCAGTTCTTC.

The table lists this clonotype with a few counts. The rearrangement joins TRBV7-2 to TRBJ1-5; the D gene is possibly TRBD1 (5 bases). The CDR3 loop spans 15 amino acids. Germline V CDR1 and CDR2: SGHTA, FQGNSA. V gave up 8 bases and J gave up 0 bases, with 14 bases separating them. The CDR3 coding sequence is TGTGCCAGCGAGGGTCGGGGGGATAGCAATCAGCCCCAGCATTTT. Protein product: CASEGRGDSNQPQHF.

In this sample, this clonotype turned up many times. J is TRBJ2-7 and V is TRBV28; 7 bases are shared with TRBD2. The V and J ends lost 5 bases and 3 bases, in that order; junction bases with no gene match: 10. Germline CDR1 MDHEN, CDR2 SYDVKM. CDR3 length: 15 amino acids. The CDR3 sequence is CASSPTTTSSYEQYF. DNA of the CDR3: TGTGCCAGCAGTCCTACCACGACTAGCAGCTACGAGCAGTACTTC.

The J gene is TRBJ2-7, the V gene TRBV20-1, with 8 bases lining up with TRBD2. CDR1 DFQATT and CDR2 SNEGSKA come from the germline V gene (reference sequence). CDR3 length: 16 amino acids. With 0 bases clipped from V and 3 bases from J, the junction kept 10 bases outside the gene matches. The CDR3 loop is CSARDIPAGEYYEQYF. The CDR3 DNA sequence: TGCAGTGCTAGAGATATTCCAGCGGGAGAGTACTACGAGCAGTACTTC.